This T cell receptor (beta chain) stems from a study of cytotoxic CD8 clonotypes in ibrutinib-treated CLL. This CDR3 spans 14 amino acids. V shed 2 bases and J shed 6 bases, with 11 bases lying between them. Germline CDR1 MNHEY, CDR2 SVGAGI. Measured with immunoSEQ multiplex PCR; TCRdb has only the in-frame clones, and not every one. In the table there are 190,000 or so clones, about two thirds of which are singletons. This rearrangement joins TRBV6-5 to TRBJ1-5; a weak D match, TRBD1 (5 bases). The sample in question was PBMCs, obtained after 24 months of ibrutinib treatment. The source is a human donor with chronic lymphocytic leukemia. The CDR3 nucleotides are TGTGCCAGCAGTTACGCGGCAGGGTTTCAGCCCCAGCATTTT. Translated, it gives CASSYAAGFQPQHF.